The text below deals with one TCR beta chain. These data belong to a study of blood T cell repertoires in COVID-19. Between the trimmed V and J ends, which lost 3 bases and 5 bases, there was a span of 10 bases. Germline assignment: CDR1 MNHNS and CDR2 SASEGT. CDR3 length equals 13 residues. Sequenced by immunoSEQ multiplex PCR; TCRdb stores in-frame clones only, minus some. This table holds approximately 110,000 clones, roughly 80% found once. The sequence derives from a woman aged 40 to 50 with acute or convalescent COVID-19. The rearrangement uses TRBV6-1 and TRBJ1-2, with D maybe TRBD1 (6 bases). The source material was peripheral blood. The CDR3 protein is CASSDRGKYGYTF. The CDR3 DNA follows: TGTGCCAGCAGTGACAGGGGAAAGTATGGCTACACCTTC.